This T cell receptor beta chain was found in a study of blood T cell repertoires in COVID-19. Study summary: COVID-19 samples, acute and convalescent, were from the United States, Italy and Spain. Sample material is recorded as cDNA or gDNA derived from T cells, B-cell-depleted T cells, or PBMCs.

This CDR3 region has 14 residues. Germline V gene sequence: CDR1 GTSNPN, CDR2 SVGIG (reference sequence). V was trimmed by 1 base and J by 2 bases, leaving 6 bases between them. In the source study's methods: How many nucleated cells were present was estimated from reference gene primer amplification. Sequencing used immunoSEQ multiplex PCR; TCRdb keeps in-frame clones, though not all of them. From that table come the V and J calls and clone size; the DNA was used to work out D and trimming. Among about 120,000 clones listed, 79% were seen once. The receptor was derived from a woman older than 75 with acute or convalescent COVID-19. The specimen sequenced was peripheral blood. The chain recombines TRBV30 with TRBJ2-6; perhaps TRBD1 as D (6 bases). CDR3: CAWSAGAGANVLTF. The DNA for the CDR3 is TGTGCCTGGAGTGCAGGGGCTGGGGCCAACGTCCTGACTTTC.